This T cell receptor beta chain was profiled in a study of blood T cell repertoires in COVID-19. The overall study: COVID-19 samples from acute and convalescent phases originated in the United States, Italy and Spain. T cells, B-cell-depleted T cells, or PBMCs supplied cDNA or gDNA.

In the original processing: From reference gene primer amplification, estimates of nucleated cell counts were derived. Data came from immunoSEQ multiplex PCR; TCRdb stores just in-frame clones and leaves some out. V and J calls and clone size are as listed in that table; D and trimming were resolved from the DNA. Of about 73,000 clones in the sample, approximately 80% were seen once. Germline lookup yields CDR1 SGDLS and CDR2 YYNGEE. V lost 4 bases, J lost 8 bases, and 8 bases stayed unmatched. This CDR3 has 13 residues. The specimen was peripheral blood. This clonotype originated in a woman aged 55-69 years with acute or convalescent COVID-19. The J gene is TRBJ1-1, the V gene TRBV9; 7 bases fit TRBD1. The CDR3 DNA reads as TGTGCCAGCAGCCCCCCAGAGGGGGCCGAAGCTTTCTTT. Translating it yields CASSPPEGAEAFF.